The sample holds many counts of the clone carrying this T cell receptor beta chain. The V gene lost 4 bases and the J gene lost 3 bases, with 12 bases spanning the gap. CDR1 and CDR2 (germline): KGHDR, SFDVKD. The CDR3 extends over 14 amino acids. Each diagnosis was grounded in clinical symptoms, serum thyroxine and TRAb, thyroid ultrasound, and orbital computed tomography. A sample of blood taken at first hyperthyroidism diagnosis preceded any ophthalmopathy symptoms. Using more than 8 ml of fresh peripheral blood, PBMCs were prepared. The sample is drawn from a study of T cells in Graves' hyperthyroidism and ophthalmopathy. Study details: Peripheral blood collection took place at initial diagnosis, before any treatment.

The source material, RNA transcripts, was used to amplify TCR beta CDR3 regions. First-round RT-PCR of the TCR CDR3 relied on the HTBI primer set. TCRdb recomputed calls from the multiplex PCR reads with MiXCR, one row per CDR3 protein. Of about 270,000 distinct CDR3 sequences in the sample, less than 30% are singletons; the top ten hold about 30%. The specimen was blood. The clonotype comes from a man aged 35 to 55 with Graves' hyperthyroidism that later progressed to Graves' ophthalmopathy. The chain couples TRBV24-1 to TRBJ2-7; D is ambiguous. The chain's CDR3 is CATSDKDVGYEQYF. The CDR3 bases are TGTGCCACCAGTGACAAGGACGTCGGCTACGAGCAGTACTTC.